This T cell receptor (beta chain) stems from a study of T cell clonality in common variable immunodeficiency. Replacement immunoglobulin had been given to every CVID subject for at least one year. CVID subjects were neither ill nor on immunomodulatory or immunosuppressive medication at sampling. The repertoire was sequenced with immunoSEQ multiplex PCR; TCRdb's copy has only in-frame clones and lacks some. The table lists fewer than 20,000 clones. Regarding the study as a whole: The cause of increased CVID clonality remains unclear without subpopulation sequencing. Common variable immunodeficiency TCR beta sequences reportedly had fewer deletions and N-nucleotide insertions. CVID subjects had higher TCRbeta clonality than healthy controls, most marked in about a third.

With regard to this clone: What it recognizes is unknown.

The source material was peripheral blood mononuclear cells. This receptor was obtained from a human donor with common variable immunodeficiency.

The part of the CDR3 DNA that was read is TGTGCCAGCAGTGAAGGTGGGACAGCTTTCTACAATGAG. It encodes CASSEGGTAFYNE. The complete CDR3 reads CASSEGGTAFYNEQFF. This chain connects TRBV6-1 to TRBJ2-1; 7 bases map to TRBD1. The read ends 3 residues shy of where the CDR3 ends; the end is completed using the germline J gene. The germline V gene has CDR1 MNHNS and CDR2 SASEGT. The ends lost 1 base at V and 3 bases at J; junction bases unmatched: 6. The CDR3 totals 16 residues.